This TCR beta chain stems from a study of early T cells in non-severe SARS-CoV-2 infection. Turning to the study itself: The input, bulk RNA from unsorted whole blood, was sequenced, and chains were unpaired.

TCRdb ran MiXCR on the 5' RACE reads and lists one entry per CDR3 protein. The sample records over 85,000 distinct CDR3 sequences, around 12% being singletons. A remark on this clonotype: The junction and the germline gene differ at one end; a read error may be behind it.

CDR1 is KGHDR, CDR2 SFDVKD, per germline. The CDR3 spans 11 residues. This specimen consisted of whole blood, obtained at baseline. The chain carries TRBV24-1 and TRBJ1-2; D unclear. This receptor was taken from an adult who was a healthcare worker with PCR-confirmed SARS-CoV-2 infection or an uninfected control (not recorded which). The CDR3 bases are TGTGCCACCAGTGGCCTGGACCGCGGGGCCTTC. It yields the protein CATSGLDRGAF.